This is a list of T cell receptor beta chains from one sample in a study of T cell repertoires in cytomegalovirus infection. MiXCR, run by TCRdb on the reads, gives a single entry per CDR3 protein. The data show some 400,000 distinct CDR3 sequences, 18% seen once. Sequencing input: PBMCs. Source of these receptors: a human donor in good health (CMV status not recorded). Some clones in this sample may be carry-over from other donors' samples. CDR3s include the opening cysteine and the closing phenylalanine or tryptophan. A D gene is named only where the DNA matches it firmly. Not every row has a clone size; where given, it reads once, few, many or a size class.

j_call: TRBJ2-2
v_call: TRBV28
d_call: TRBD1
clone_size: few
cdr3_aa: CASSQDRGLVGELFF
cdr3_nt: TGTGCCAGCAGTCAGGACAGGGGGTTGGTCGGGGAGCTGTTTTTT

j_call: TRBJ2-3
v_call: TRBV20-1
d_call: .
clone_size: .
cdr3_aa: CSARGEVGDSTQYF
cdr3_nt: TGCAGTGCTAGGGGGGAGGTTGGGGACAGTACGCAGTATTTT

j_call: TRBJ1-1
v_call: TRBV4-1
d_call: .
clone_size: .
cdr3_aa: CASQVGIGTEAFF
cdr3_nt: TGCGCCAGCCAGGTAGGCATTGGCACTGAAGCTTTCTTT

j_call: TRBJ2-7
v_call: TRBV20-1
d_call: .
clone_size: few
cdr3_aa: CSARGTDGRSYEQYF
cdr3_nt: TGCAGTGCTCGGGGGACGGACGGGAGATCCTACGAGCAGTACTTC

j_call: TRBJ2-7
v_call: TRBV27
d_call: TRBD1
clone_size: .
cdr3_aa: CASRAPGQGFPLSYEQYF
cdr3_nt: TGTGCCAGCAGGGCACCGGGACAGGGGTTCCCCCTCTCCTACGAGCAGTACTTC

j_call: TRBJ1-1
v_call: TRBV6-5
d_call: .
clone_size: few
cdr3_aa: CASKRNTEAFF
cdr3_nt: TGTGCCAGTAAGAGGAACACTGAAGCTTTCTTT

j_call: TRBJ2-1
v_call: TRBV14
d_call: TRBD2
clone_size: .
cdr3_aa: CASSPRPGGEQFF
cdr3_nt: TGTGCCAGCAGCCCTAGGCCGGGGGGTGAGCAGTTCTTC

j_call: TRBJ2-5
v_call: TRBV20-1
d_call: TRBD1
clone_size: many
cdr3_aa: CSALRQGLQETQYF
cdr3_nt: TGCAGTGCCTTAAGACAGGGGCTACAAGAGACCCAGTACTTC

j_call: TRBJ2-7
v_call: TRBV19
d_call: .
clone_size: .
cdr3_aa: CASSPDSAYEQYF
cdr3_nt: TGTGCCAGTAGTCCGGACAGCGCCTACGAGCAGTACTTC

j_call: TRBJ2-3
v_call: TRBV29-1
d_call: TRBD2
clone_size: .
cdr3_aa: CSVEDWSKGLASSTDTQYF
cdr3_nt: TGCAGCGTTGAAGATTGGAGTAAGGGACTAGCGTCTAGCACAGATACGCAGTATTTT

j_call: TRBJ2-7
v_call: TRBV4-1
d_call: .
clone_size: once
cdr3_aa: CASSQGRGAGGPYYEQYF
cdr3_nt: TGCGCCAGCAGCCAAGGCCGGGGGGCCGGGGGCCCCTACTACGAGCAGTACTTC

j_call: TRBJ2-2
v_call: TRBV7-2
d_call: .
clone_size: many
cdr3_aa: CASSLETAVNTGELFF
cdr3_nt: TGTGCCAGCAGCCTCGAGACAGCGGTTAACACCGGGGAGCTGTTTTTT

j_call: TRBJ2-4
v_call: TRBV20-1
d_call: .
clone_size: .
cdr3_aa: CSARPSPTNIQYF
cdr3_nt: TGCAGTGCTAGACCCAGCCCCACGAACATTCAGTACTTC

j_call: TRBJ2-5
v_call: TRBV12-3/TRBV12-4
d_call: .
clone_size: .
cdr3_aa: CASNLVGETQYF
cdr3_nt: TGTGCCAGCAATCTCGTCGGGGAGACCCAGTACTTC

j_call: TRBJ2-7
v_call: TRBV7-6
d_call: TRBD2
clone_size: many
cdr3_aa: CASSTHAGGYEQYF
cdr3_nt: TGTGCCAGCAGCACTCACGCGGGAGGCTACGAGCAGTACTTC

j_call: TRBJ2-1
v_call: TRBV7-2
d_call: TRBD1
clone_size: many
cdr3_aa: CASSFRQGAPEQFF
cdr3_nt: TGTGCCAGCAGCTTTCGGCAGGGGGCTCCTGAGCAGTTCTTC

j_call: TRBJ2-1
v_call: TRBV7-9
d_call: TRBD2
clone_size: .
cdr3_aa: CASSLPRTLLAGDSYNEQFF
cdr3_nt: TGTGCCAGCAGCTTACCAAGGACCTTACTAGCGGGAGACTCCTACAATGAGCAGTTCTTC

j_call: TRBJ2-7
v_call: TRBV15
d_call: .
clone_size: many
cdr3_aa: CATSRDQGYEQYF
cdr3_nt: TGTGCCACCAGCAGAGATCAAGGTTACGAGCAGTACTTC

j_call: TRBJ2-5
v_call: TRBV18
d_call: .
clone_size: .
cdr3_aa: CARRPPETQYF
cdr3_nt: TGTGCCAGACGGCCCCCGGAGACCCAGTACTTC

j_call: TRBJ1-1
v_call: TRBV12-5
d_call: .
clone_size: many
cdr3_aa: CASGYRAGTEAFF
cdr3_nt: TGTGCTAGTGGTTATAGGGCTGGTACTGAAGCTTTCTTT

j_call: TRBJ1-1
v_call: TRBV7-2
d_call: .
clone_size: many
cdr3_aa: CASSSRMNTEAFF
cdr3_nt: TGTGCCAGCAGCTCCCGGATGAACACTGAAGCTTTCTTT

j_call: TRBJ1-2
v_call: TRBV30
d_call: .
clone_size: few
cdr3_aa: CAWSETGGYTF
cdr3_nt: TGTGCCTGGAGTGAGACAGGTGGCTACACCTTC

j_call: TRBJ1-1
v_call: TRBV2
d_call: TRBD1
clone_size: .
cdr3_aa: CASSGQGAMNTEAFF
cdr3_nt: TGTGCCAGCAGTGGACAGGGGGCCATGAACACTGAAGCTTTCTTT

j_call: TRBJ1-2
v_call: TRBV7-9
d_call: .
clone_size: few
cdr3_aa: CASSRFGPNYGYTF
cdr3_nt: TGTGCCAGCAGCCGGTTCGGGCCAAACTATGGCTACACCTTC

j_call: TRBJ2-1
v_call: TRBV7-6
d_call: TRBD2
clone_size: many
cdr3_aa: CASSLAGGIGEQFF
cdr3_nt: TGTGCCAGCAGCTTAGCGGGGGGGATCGGAGAGCAGTTCTTC

j_call: TRBJ2-7
v_call: TRBV10-3
d_call: TRBD2
clone_size: .
cdr3_aa: CATAGVSSYEQYF
cdr3_nt: TGTGCCACTGCGGGAGTAAGCTCCTACGAGCAGTACTTC

j_call: TRBJ2-3
v_call: TRBV12-3/TRBV12-4
d_call: TRBD1
clone_size: few
cdr3_aa: CASAPPGQGAGTDTQYF
cdr3_nt: TGTGCCAGCGCCCCTCCGGGACAGGGGGCCGGGACAGATACGCAGTATTTT

j_call: TRBJ2-7
v_call: TRBV6-1
d_call: .
clone_size: many
cdr3_aa: CASNRIPQGDEQYF
cdr3_nt: TGTGCCAGCAACCGGATCCCACAGGGCGACGAGCAGTACTTC

j_call: TRBJ1-5
v_call: TRBV4-1
d_call: .
clone_size: many
cdr3_aa: CASSQLGGWPQHF
cdr3_nt: TGCGCCAGCAGCCAACTGGGGGGGTGGCCCCAGCATTTT

j_call: TRBJ1-4
v_call: TRBV2
d_call: .
clone_size: .
cdr3_aa: CASSPGLGEKLFF
cdr3_nt: TGTGCCAGTAGCCCGGGATTGGGTGAAAAACTGTTTTTT

j_call: TRBJ1-1
v_call: TRBV7-8
d_call: .
clone_size: .
cdr3_aa: CASSLDVTMNTEAFF
cdr3_nt: TGTGCCAGCAGCTTAGATGTAACCATGAACACTGAAGCTTTCTTT

j_call: TRBJ1-5
v_call: TRBV7-8
d_call: .
clone_size: many
cdr3_aa: CASSLVYRQSNQPQHF
cdr3_nt: TGTGCCAGCAGCTTAGTTTATCGACAGTCTAATCAGCCCCAGCATTTT

j_call: TRBJ2-5
v_call: TRBV7-9
d_call: .
clone_size: few
cdr3_aa: CASSLPSEVTQYF
cdr3_nt: TGTGCCAGCAGCTTACCTAGCGAGGTGACCCAGTACTTC

j_call: TRBJ1-6
v_call: TRBV7-9
d_call: TRBD1
clone_size: few
cdr3_aa: CASSLGQGAAPLHF
cdr3_nt: TGTGCCAGCAGCTTAGGACAGGGGGCCGCACCCCTCCACTTT

j_call: TRBJ2-1
v_call: TRBV20-1
d_call: TRBD1
clone_size: few
cdr3_aa: CSADSGTGVNEQFF
cdr3_nt: TGCAGTGCAGACTCCGGGACAGGCGTTAATGAGCAGTTCTTC

j_call: TRBJ2-5
v_call: TRBV23-1
d_call: TRBD1
clone_size: .
cdr3_aa: CASSHRDRGTQETQYF
cdr3_nt: TGCGCCAGCAGTCATAGGGACAGGGGGACACAAGAGACCCAGTACTTC

j_call: TRBJ2-5
v_call: TRBV7-6
d_call: .
clone_size: many
cdr3_aa: CASSLGPNGGETQYF
cdr3_nt: TGTGCCAGCAGCCTGGGACCCAACGGGGGAGAGACCCAGTACTTC

j_call: TRBJ2-3
v_call: TRBV12-5
d_call: TRBD2
clone_size: .
cdr3_aa: CASGLGGGNTQYF
cdr3_nt: TGTGCTAGTGGCCTTGGCGGGGGGAATACGCAGTATTTT

j_call: TRBJ2-3
v_call: TRBV5-1
d_call: .
clone_size: few
cdr3_aa: CASSLTSPTDTQYF
cdr3_nt: TGCGCCAGCAGCTTGACTAGCCCCACAGATACGCAGTATTTT

j_call: TRBJ2-7
v_call: TRBV10-2
d_call: TRBD1
clone_size: few
cdr3_aa: CASSDPTLTGTLQEQYF
cdr3_nt: TGCGCCAGCAGTGATCCCACCTTGACAGGGACCCTACAAGAGCAGTACTTC

j_call: TRBJ2-2
v_call: TRBV12-3/TRBV12-4
d_call: TRBD1
clone_size: .
cdr3_aa: CASYSNRGKTVGGELFF
cdr3_nt: TGTGCCAGCTATTCGAACAGGGGAAAGACTGTGGGCGGGGAGCTGTTTTTT

j_call: TRBJ2-2
v_call: TRBV2
d_call: TRBD2
clone_size: .
cdr3_aa: CATGLTLTGELFF
cdr3_nt: TGTGCCACGGGACTAACACTCACCGGGGAGCTGTTTTTT

j_call: TRBJ1-1
v_call: TRBV6-2/TRBV6-3
d_call: .
clone_size: .
cdr3_aa: CASSYTSTVTEAFF
cdr3_nt: TGTGCCAGCAGTTACACCTCGACAGTCACTGAAGCTTTCTTT

j_call: TRBJ1-2
v_call: TRBV28
d_call: .
clone_size: few
cdr3_aa: CASSWDVYGYTF
cdr3_nt: TGTGCCAGCAGTTGGGACGTATATGGCTACACCTTC

j_call: TRBJ1-2
v_call: TRBV7-2
d_call: .
clone_size: .
cdr3_aa: CASSLVVAYGYTF
cdr3_nt: TGTGCCAGCAGCTTAGTAGTGGCATATGGCTACACCTTC

j_call: TRBJ1-1
v_call: TRBV2
d_call: .
clone_size: .
cdr3_aa: CATLVGGNTEAFF
cdr3_nt: TGTGCCACCCTGGTAGGGGGGAACACTGAAGCTTTCTTT

j_call: TRBJ2-2
v_call: TRBV11-2
d_call: TRBD1
clone_size: few
cdr3_aa: CASSFYSADRGVKLFF
cdr3_nt: TGTGCCAGCAGCTTTTACAGCGCGGACAGGGGAGTGAAGCTGTTTTTT

j_call: TRBJ1-5
v_call: TRBV18
d_call: TRBD1
clone_size: .
cdr3_aa: CASSLGQGRDQPQHF
cdr3_nt: TGTGCCAGCTCTCTCGGACAGGGGAGAGATCAGCCCCAGCATTTT

j_call: TRBJ1-6
v_call: TRBV6-1
d_call: .
clone_size: .
cdr3_aa: CASSEGISPLHF
cdr3_nt: TGTGCCAGCAGTGAAGGAATCTCACCCCTCCACTTT